This TCR beta chain stems from a study of blood T cells in healthy people across ages. In this sample, this clonotype turned up a few times. Around 10 milliliters of peripheral blood were drawn from each donor. The germline V gene has CDR1 LGHDT and CDR2 YNNKEL (reference sequence). The CDR3 contains 13 residues. V was pared by 0 bases and J by 7 bases, with 9 bases between. With a J-beta primer mix and a sample-barcoded 5' primer, a second PCR ran roughly 7 to 11 cycles. TCRdb re-called the 5' RACE reads through MiXCR, storing one row per CDR3 protein. The top ten hold around 30% of the sample, which has approximately 670,000 distinct CDR3 sequences, approximately 40% seen once.

Material for sequencing was blood. The chain carries TRBV3-1 and TRBJ1-1; possible D gene TRBD1, 5 bases. This TCR derives from an older man in good health. The CDR3 nucleotides read TGTGCCAGCAGCCAAGATCAGGGTGGTGAAGCTTTCTTT. This codes for CASSQDQGGEAFF.